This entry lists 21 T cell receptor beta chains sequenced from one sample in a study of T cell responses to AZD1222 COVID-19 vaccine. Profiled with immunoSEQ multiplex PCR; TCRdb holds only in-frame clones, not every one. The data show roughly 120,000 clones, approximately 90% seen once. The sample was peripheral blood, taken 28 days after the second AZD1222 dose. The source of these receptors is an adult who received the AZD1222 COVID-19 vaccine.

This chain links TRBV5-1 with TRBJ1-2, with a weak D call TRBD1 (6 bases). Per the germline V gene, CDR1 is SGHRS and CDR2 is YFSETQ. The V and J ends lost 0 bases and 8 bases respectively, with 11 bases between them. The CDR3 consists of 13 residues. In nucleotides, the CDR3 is TGCGCCAGCAGCTTGGGACAGGCTTTCGGCTACACCTTC. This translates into CASSLGQAFGYTF.

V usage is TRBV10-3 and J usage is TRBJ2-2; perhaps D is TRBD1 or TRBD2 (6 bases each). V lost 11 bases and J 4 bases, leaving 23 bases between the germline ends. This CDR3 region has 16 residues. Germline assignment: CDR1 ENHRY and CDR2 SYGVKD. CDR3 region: CAVAGPTGPSTGELFF. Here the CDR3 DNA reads TGTGCCGTCGCGGGGCCGACAGGTCCTAGCACCGGGGAGCTGTTTTTT.

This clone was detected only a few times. The CDR3 coding sequence is TGTGCCAGCAGTTACAACTTAGTCGTCTATAGCACAGATACGCAGTATTTT. It specifies CASSYNLVVYSTDTQYF. The V call is TRBV6-2 or TRBV6-3, the J call TRBJ2-3; no clear D gene. Germline assignment: CDR1 MNHEY and CDR2 SVGEGT. The CDR3 loop spans 17 amino acids. V was trimmed by 2 bases and J by 0 bases, leaving 15 bases between them.

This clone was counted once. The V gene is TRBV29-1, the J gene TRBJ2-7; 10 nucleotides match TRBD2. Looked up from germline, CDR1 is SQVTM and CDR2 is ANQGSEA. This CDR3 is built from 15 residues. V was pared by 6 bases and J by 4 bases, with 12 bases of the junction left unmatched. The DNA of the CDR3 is TGCAGCGTCGCCCCGGGGACTAGCGATCCATACGAGCAGTACTTC. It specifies CSVAPGTSDPYEQYF.

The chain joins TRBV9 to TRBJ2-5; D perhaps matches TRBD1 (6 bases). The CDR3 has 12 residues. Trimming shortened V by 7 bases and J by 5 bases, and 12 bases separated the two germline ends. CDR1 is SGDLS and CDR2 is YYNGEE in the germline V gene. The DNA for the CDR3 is TGTGCCAGCGGCGCAGGGGATGAGACCCAGTACTTC. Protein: CASGAGDETQYF.

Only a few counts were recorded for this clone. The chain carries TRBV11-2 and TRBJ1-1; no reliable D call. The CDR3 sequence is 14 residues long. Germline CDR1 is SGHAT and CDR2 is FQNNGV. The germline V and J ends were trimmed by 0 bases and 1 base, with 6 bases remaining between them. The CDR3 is CASSLDPGNTEAFF. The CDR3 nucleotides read TGTGCCAGCAGCTTAGATCCCGGGAACACTGAAGCTTTCTTT.

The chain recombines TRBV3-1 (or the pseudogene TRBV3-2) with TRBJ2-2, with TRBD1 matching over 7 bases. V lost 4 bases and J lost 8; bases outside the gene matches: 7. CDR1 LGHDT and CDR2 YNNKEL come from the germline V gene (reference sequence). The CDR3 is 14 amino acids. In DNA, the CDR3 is TGTGCCAGCAGCCTGCTGGGACAGTCAGGGGAGCTGTTTTTT. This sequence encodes CASSLLGQSGELFF.

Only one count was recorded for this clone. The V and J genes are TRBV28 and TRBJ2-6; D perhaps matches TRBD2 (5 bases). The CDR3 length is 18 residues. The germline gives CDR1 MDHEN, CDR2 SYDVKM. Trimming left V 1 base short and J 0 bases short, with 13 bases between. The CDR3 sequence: CASSLLKAGSSGANVLTF. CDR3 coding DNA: TGTGCCAGCAGTTTATTAAAAGCTGGGAGCTCTGGGGCCAACGTCCTGACTTTC.

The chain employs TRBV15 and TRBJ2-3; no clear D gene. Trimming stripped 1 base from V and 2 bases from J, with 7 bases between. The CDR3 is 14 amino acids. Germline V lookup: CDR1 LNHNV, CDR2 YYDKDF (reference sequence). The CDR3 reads CATSRVDNTDTQYF. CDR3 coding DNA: TGTGCCACCAGCAGAGTCGACAACACAGATACGCAGTATTTT.

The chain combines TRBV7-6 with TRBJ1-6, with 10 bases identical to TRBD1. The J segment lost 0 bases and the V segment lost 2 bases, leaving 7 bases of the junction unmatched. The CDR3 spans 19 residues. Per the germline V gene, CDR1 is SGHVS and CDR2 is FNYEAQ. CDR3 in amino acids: CASSLTRGQGSSYNSPLHF. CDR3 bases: TGTGCCAGCAGCTTAACCCGGGGACAGGGGAGCTCCTATAATTCACCCCTCCACTTT. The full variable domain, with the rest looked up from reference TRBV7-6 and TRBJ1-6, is GAGVSQSPRYKVTKRGQDVALRCDPISGHVSLYWYRQALGQGPEFLTYFNYEAQQDKSGLPNDRFSAERPEGSISTLTIQRTEQRDSAMYRCASSLTRGQGSSYNSPLHFGNGTRLTVT.

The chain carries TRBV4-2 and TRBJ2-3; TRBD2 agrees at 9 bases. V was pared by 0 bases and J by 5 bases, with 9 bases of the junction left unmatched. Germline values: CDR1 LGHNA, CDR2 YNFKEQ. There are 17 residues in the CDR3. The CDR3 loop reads CASSQDRAGGPEDTQYF. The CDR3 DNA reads TGTGCCAGCAGCCAAGATAGGGCGGGAGGGCCCGAAGATACGCAGTATTTT.

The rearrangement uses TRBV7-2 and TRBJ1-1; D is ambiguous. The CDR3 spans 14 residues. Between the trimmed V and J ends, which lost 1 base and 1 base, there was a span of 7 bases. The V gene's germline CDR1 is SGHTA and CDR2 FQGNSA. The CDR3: CASSLDVWNTEAFF. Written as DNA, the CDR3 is TGTGCCAGCAGCTTAGACGTTTGGAACACTGAAGCTTTCTTT.

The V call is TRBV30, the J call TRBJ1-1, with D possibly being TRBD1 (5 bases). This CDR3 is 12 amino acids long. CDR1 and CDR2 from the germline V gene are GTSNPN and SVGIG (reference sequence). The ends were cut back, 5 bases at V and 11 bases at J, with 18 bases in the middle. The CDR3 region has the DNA TGTGCCTGGGGATTAAATCAGGGCGTGGCTTTCTTT. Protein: CAWGLNQGVAFF.

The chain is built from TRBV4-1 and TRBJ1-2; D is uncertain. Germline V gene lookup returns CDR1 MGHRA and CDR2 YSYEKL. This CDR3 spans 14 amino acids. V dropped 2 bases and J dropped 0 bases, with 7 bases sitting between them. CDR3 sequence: CASSQNTANYGYTF. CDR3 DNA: TGCGCCAGCAGCCAAAACACTGCTAACTATGGCTACACCTTC.

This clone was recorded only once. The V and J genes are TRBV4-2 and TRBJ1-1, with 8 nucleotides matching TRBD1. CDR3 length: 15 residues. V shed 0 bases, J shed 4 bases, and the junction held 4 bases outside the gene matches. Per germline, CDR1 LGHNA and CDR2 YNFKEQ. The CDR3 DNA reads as TGTGCCAGCAGCCAAGATGTAGGACAGGGCACTGAAGCTTTCTTT. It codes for CASSQDVGQGTEAFF.

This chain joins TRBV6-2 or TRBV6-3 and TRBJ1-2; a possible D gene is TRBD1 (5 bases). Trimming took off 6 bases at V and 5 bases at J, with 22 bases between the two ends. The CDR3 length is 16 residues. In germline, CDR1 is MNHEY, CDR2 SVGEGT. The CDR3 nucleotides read TGTGCCAGCAGCGACGGCGAACGATCGGGACCGTATGGCTACACCTTC. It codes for CASSDGERSGPYGYTF.

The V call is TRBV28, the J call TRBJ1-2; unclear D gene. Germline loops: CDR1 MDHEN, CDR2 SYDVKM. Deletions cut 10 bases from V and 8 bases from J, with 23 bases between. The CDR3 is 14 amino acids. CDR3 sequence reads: CATRRLPLVRGYTF. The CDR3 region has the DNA TGTGCCACGCGTCGTCTTCCGCTGGTCAGGGGCTACACCTTC.

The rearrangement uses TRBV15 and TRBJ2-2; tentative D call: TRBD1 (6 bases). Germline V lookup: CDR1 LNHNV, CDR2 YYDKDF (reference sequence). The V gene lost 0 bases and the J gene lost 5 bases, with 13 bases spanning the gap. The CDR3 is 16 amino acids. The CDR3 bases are TGTGCCACCAGCAGAGATCGGACAGTGGAAACCGGGGAGCTGTTTTTT. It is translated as CATSRDRTVETGELFF.

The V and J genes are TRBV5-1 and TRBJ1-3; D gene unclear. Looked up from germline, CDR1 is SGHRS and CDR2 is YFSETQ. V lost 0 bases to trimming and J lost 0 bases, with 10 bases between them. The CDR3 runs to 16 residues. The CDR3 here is CASSLEFGHSGNTIYF. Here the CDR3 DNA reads TGCGCCAGCAGCTTGGAATTCGGCCACTCTGGAAACACCATATATTTT. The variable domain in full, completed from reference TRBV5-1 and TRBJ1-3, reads KAGVTQTPRYLIKTRGQQVTLSCSPISGHRSVSWYQQTPGQGLQFLFEYFSETQRNKGNFPGRFSGRQFSNSRSEMNVSTLELGDSALYLCASSLEFGHSGNTIYFGEGSWLTVV.

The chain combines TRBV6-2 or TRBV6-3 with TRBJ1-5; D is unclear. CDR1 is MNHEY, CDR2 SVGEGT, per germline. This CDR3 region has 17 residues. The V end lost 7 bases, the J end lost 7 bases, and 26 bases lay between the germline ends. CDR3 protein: CASNPGLLGRLWQPQHF. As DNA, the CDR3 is TGTGCCAGCAACCCTGGCCTGTTAGGCAGGCTATGGCAGCCCCAGCATTTT.

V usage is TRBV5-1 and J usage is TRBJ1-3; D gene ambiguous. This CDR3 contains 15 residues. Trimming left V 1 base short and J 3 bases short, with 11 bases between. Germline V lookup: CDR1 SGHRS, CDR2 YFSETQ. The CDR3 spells CASSLSPAFGNTIYF. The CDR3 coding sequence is TGCGCCAGCAGCTTGAGTCCAGCTTTTGGAAACACCATATATTTT.